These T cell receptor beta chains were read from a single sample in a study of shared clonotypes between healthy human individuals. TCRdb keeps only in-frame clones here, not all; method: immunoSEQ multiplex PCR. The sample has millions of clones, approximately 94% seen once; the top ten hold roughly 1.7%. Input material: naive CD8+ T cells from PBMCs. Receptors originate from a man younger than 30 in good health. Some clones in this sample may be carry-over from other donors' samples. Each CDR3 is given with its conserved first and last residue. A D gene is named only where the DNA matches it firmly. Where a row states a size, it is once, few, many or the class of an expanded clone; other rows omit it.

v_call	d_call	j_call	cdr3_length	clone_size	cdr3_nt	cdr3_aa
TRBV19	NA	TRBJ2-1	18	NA	TGTGCCAGTAGTATAGGTCACAGGGGAGGGATCGTCGGCAATGAGCAGTTCTTC	CASSIGHRGGIVGNEQFF
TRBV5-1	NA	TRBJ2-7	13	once	TGCGCCAGCAGCTTGAGTAGCTCCTACGAGCAGTACTTC	CASSLSSSYEQYF
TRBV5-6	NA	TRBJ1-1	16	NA	TGTGCCAGCAGTTACTGGGGAACCCCACATGGCACTGAAGCTTTCTTT	CASSYWGTPHGTEAFF
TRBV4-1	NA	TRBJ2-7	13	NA	TGCGCCAGTCAGGATCTCAGCTCCTACGAGCAGTACTTC	CASQDLSSYEQYF
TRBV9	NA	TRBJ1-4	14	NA	TGTGCCAGCAGCGTAGGGGGGGCTAATGAAAAACTGTTTTTT	CASSVGGANEKLFF
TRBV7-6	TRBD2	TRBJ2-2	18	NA	TGTGCCAGCAGCCCCCGGGTAGCGGGAGATCTGGGCACCGGGGAGCTGTTTTTT	CASSPRVAGDLGTGELFF
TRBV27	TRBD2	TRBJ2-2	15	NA	TGTGCCAGCACAGGAATAGCGGGAGTAATCGGGGAGCTGTTTTTT	CASTGIAGVIGELFF
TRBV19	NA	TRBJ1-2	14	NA	TGTGCCAGTAGTATAGTTTTAAATGGAATCGGCTACACCTTC	CASSIVLNGIGYTF
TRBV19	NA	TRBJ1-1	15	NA	TGTGCCAGTAGTACCCCGCGGTCCGCGGGGACTGAAGCTTTCTTT	CASSTPRSAGTEAFF
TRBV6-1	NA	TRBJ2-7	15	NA	TGTGCCAGCAATTATGCCTGGGGCAGGGGCTACGAGCAGTACTTC	CASNYAWGRGYEQYF
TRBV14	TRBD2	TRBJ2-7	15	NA	TGTGCCAGCAGCGAGACTAGCGGGAGGATCTACGAGCAGTACTTC	CASSETSGRIYEQYF
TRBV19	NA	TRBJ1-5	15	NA	TGTGCCAGTAGTATAGTCGGGGGGGGCAATCAGCCCCAGCATTTT	CASSIVGGGNQPQHF
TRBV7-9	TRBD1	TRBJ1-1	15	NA	TGTGCCAGCAGCCGGGACAGGGCAATGAACACTGAAGCTTTCTTT	CASSRDRAMNTEAFF
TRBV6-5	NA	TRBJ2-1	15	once	TGTGCCAGCAGTTACTCTCCTCGCGGAAGCGATGAGCAGTTCTTC	CASSYSPRGSDEQFF
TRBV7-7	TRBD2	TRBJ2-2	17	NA	TGTGCCAGCAGCTTAGCCCCGGGACTAGCAGTCACCGGGGAGCTGTTTTTT	CASSLAPGLAVTGELFF
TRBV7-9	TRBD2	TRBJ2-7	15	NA	TGTGCCAGCAGCTTATGGGTTGGGCTAGCGGGAGAACAGTACTTC	CASSLWVGLAGEQYF
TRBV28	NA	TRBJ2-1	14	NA	TGTGCCAGCAGTTTATTATCTGGCTACAATGAGCAGTTCTTC	CASSLLSGYNEQFF
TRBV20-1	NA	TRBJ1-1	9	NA	TGCAGTCCCCCCCTTGTAGCTTTCTTT	CSPPLVAFF
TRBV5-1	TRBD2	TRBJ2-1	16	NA	TGCGCCAGCAGCTTGGCCGTGAGTCTAGCGGGACGGGAGCAGTTCTTC	CASSLAVSLAGREQFF
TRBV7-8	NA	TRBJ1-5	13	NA	TGTGCCAGCAGCTTATACCCCATTCAGCCCCAGCATTTT	CASSLYPIQPQHF
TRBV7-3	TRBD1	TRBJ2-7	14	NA	TGTGCCAGCAGCTTACGGGGACAGGGGTACGAGCAGTACTTC	CASSLRGQGYEQYF
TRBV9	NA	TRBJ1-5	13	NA	TGTGCCAGCAGCGGGGGAGGGGATCAGCCCCAGCATTTT	CASSGGGDQPQHF